The entry that follows covers one T cell receptor beta chain sequence. The record originates from a study of T cell responses to AZD1222 COVID-19 vaccine. The CDR3 covers 21 residues. V was cut by 0 bases and J by 4 bases, with 29 bases left in between. CDR1 is MNHEY, CDR2 SVGEGT, per germline. The protocol was immunoSEQ multiplex PCR, while the TCRdb copy is restricted to in-frame clones and leaves out a portion. The sample consists of about 180,000 clones, nearly 95% of them appearing once. This TCR was recovered from an adult who received the AZD1222 COVID-19 vaccine. Sequences were derived from peripheral blood, sampled 28 days after the second AZD1222 dose. V gene TRBV6-2 or TRBV6-3 combines with J gene TRBJ2-3; tentative D call: TRBD2 (5 bases). CDR3 amino acids: CASSYSIRRLRMSPSADTQYF. The CDR3 DNA sequence: TGTGCCAGCAGTTACTCGATCAGGAGGCTCCGGATGAGTCCATCCGCAGATACGCAGTATTTT.